Given below is one TCR beta chain in context. Its antigen specificity is not known. Qualities for individual bases were not recorded, and no much larger clone is one base off. TCRbeta CDR3 regions were amplified from genomic DNA by means of the immunoSEQ Assay, a bias-controlled multiplex PCR. The paper's data handling went like this. Within the assay, amplification of reference gene primers was used to estimate how many nucleated cells each sample contained. Sequence reads were collapsed and filtered to measure the absolute abundance of every unique TCRbeta CDR3 rearrangement. For each sample, productive Simpson clonality was calculated by taking the square root of Simpson's diversity index across productive rearrangements. Entries here come from immuneACCESS through TCRdb and include only in-frame sequences with V and J called. Some clones fail to appear in such tables; in the studies checked, an unresolved V gene covers under half of the shortfall, and the cause of the remainder is unknown. That table supplies the V and J calls and clone size; D and trimming were determined from the DNA. The sample includes approximately 200,000 clones, with about nine tenths observed a single time. Approximately 4% of the sample rests with the top ten.

Including the terminal cysteine and phenylalanine, the CDR3 comprises 15 residues. Of all the DNA, just the CDR3 is kept, 45 bases in frame from base 1. Compared with germline, V lacks 0 bases and J lacks 2 bases; bases without a gene match: 3. CDR1 and CDR2 are read off the germline V gene as LGHNA and YNFKEQ. Whole blood was collected in K2EDTA tubes by collaborating institutions according to the institutions' own protocols. Collaborator samples were shipped for TCRbeta analysis as frozen whole blood, isolated PBMCs, or DNA extracted from either sample type. This record belongs to a study of blood T cell repertoires in COVID-19 (dated by TCRdb to 2020 to 2021). In the study overall: Samples covering the acute and convalescent phases of COVID-19 were provided by collaborators in the United States, Italy and Spain. The material from the prospective study consisted of cDNA or gDNA derived from T cells, B-cell-depleted T cells, or PBMCs. The dataset comprised deeply sampled blood TCRbeta repertoires from subjects exposed to, actively infected with, or recovered from COVID-19. A freely available public database, intended as a resource for researchers studying the immune response to SARS-CoV-2, is where the repertoires were released. Samples were obtained from the ongoing ImmuneRACE study (first 160 participants) and from approximately 1,200 subjects provided by 6 global collaborators. Nearly every sample came with metadata listing a de-identified subject ID, COVID-19 status, age in years and sex. Where HLA class I and class II types were available, the types were taken from metadata supplied by the sample provider, not from assay-based typing. Beyond this particular receptor, the publication reports: The quantity of clinical and demographic metadata differed by source and by participant and was supplied without curation.

The material sequenced was peripheral blood. The rearranged segments are TRBV4-2 and TRBJ2-7; 8 bases in the middle match TRBD2. The clonotype comes from a woman younger than 45 with acute or convalescent COVID-19. Read as DNA, the sequence is TGTGCCAGCAGCCAAGATTTGCGGGGGGCCTACGAGCAGTACTTC. It translates as CASSQDLRGAYEQYF.